This TCR beta chain appears in the sequencing data of a study of T cell repertoires in cytomegalovirus infection. Germline V CDR1 and CDR2: LGHNA, YNFKEQ. The CDR3 is made up of 15 amino acids. The V gene lost 3 bases and the J gene lost 4 bases, with 13 bases spanning the gap. TCRdb re-called the reads with MiXCR, one entry per CDR3 protein. Of some 800,000 distinct CDR3 sequences listed, approximately 32% are singletons. Details on this clonotype: The antigen remains unidentified.

The clonotype comes from a human donor in good health (CMV status not recorded). Some clones in this sample may be carry-over from other donors' samples. Sequences were derived from cultured CD8+ T cells from PBMCs, sampled from culture after CMV antigen stimulation. The chain employs TRBV4-2 and TRBJ1-5; the D gene is possibly TRBD1 (5 bases). The CDR3 DNA is TGTGCCAGCAGCCAGGCCCAGGGAGGTAATCAGCCCCAGCATTTT. Encoded protein: CASSQAQGGNQPQHF.